Shown below are 9 T cell receptor beta chains from a single sample sequenced in a study of identifying expanded T cells in peripheral blood. The protocol was immunoSEQ multiplex PCR, while the TCRdb copy is restricted to in-frame clones and leaves out a portion. The sample lists 60,000 or so clones, about four fifths occurring once. The sequenced sample was blood. These receptors all stem from a person aged 18-70 years in good health.

This clone has only one observation. The chain couples TRBV5-1 to TRBJ2-2; possibly TRBD2 for D (6 bases). The germline V gene has CDR1 SGHRS and CDR2 YFSETQ. The V end was cut by 2 bases, the J end by 7 bases, with 15 bases between. The CDR3 loop spans 15 amino acids. The CDR3 region has the DNA TGCGCCAGCAGCTTACTTGGCGGGGAGGTCGGGGAGCTGTTTTTT. It encodes CASSLLGGEVGELFF.

The chain is built from TRBV7-2 and TRBJ2-2, with 9 bases matching TRBD2. V trimming: 3 bases; J trimming: 5 bases; junction bases outside the gene matches: 13. CDR1 and CDR2 from the germline V gene are SGHTA and FQGNSA. The CDR3 runs 18 residues. The CDR3 spells CASSFYEAGGPRTGELFF. DNA of the CDR3: TGTGCCAGCAGCTTCTATGAGGCGGGAGGGCCACGAACCGGGGAGCTGTTTTTT.

The gene calls are TRBV5-1 and TRBJ2-1, with TRBD2 matching over 12 bases. This CDR3 comprises 14 residues. J gave up 9 bases and V 7 bases, and 8 bases lay outside the gene matches. Per germline, CDR1 SGHRS and CDR2 YFSETQ. The CDR3, as DNA: TGCGCCAGCCAAAGACTAGCGGGAGATCTTGAGCAGTTCTTC. It codes for CASQRLAGDLEQFF. Complete variable domain (other parts from reference TRBV5-1 and TRBJ2-1): KAGVTQTPRYLIKTRGQQVTLSCSPISGHRSVSWYQQTPGQGLQFLFEYFSETQRNKGNFPGRFSGRQFSNSRSEMNVSTLELGDSALYLCASQRLAGDLEQFFGPGTRLTVL.

V is TRBV7-2 and J is TRBJ1-1; D is uncertain. CDR3 length: 16 residues. V was pared by 5 bases and J by 1 base, with 17 bases between. Germline V gives CDR1 SGHTA, CDR2 FQGNSA. In DNA form, the CDR3 reads TGTGCCAGCAGCCTACTGAGGTCAGCCAAGAACACTGAAGCTTTCTTT. This gives the protein CASSLLRSAKNTEAFF. The full variable domain, with the rest looked up from reference TRBV7-2 and TRBJ1-1, is GAGVSQSPSNKVTEKGKDVELRCDPISGHTALYWYRQSLGQGLEFLIYFQGNSAPDKSGLPSDRFSAERTGGSVSTLTIQRTQQEDSAVYLCASSLLRSAKNTEAFFGQGTRLTVV.

The chain recombines TRBV2 with TRBJ2-7; no firm D call. CDR3 length equals 12 residues. CDR1 and CDR2 (germline): SNHLY, FYNNEI. V gave up 7 bases and J gave up 2 bases, with 9 bases separating them. As DNA, the CDR3 is TGTGCCAGCAACCAGCCCCCCTACGAGCAGTACTTC. Amino acid sequence: CASNQPPYEQYF.

V is TRBV4-3 and J is TRBJ2-6; D ambiguous. CDR3 length: 16 amino acids. V shed 0 bases and J shed 0 bases, with 6 bases lying between them. Germline-derived CDR1 and CDR2 are LGHNA and YSLEER. DNA of the CDR3: TGCGCCAGCAGCCAAGAGTGGGGCTCTGGGGCCAACGTCCTGACTTTC. This translates into CASSQEWGSGANVLTF.

The chain joins TRBV6-5 to TRBJ2-5; D possibly matches TRBD1 or TRBD2 (6 bases each). Germline V gives CDR1 MNHEY, CDR2 SVGAGI. CDR3 length equals 14 residues. Trimming removed 5 bases at V and 2 bases at J, with 12 bases between. CDR3 DNA: TGTGCCAGCAGTCGGGGGCCGTCACAAGAGACCCAGTACTTC. It translates to CASSRGPSQETQYF.

V is TRBV9 and J is TRBJ2-3; TRBD2 matches at 12 bases. The germline V gene encodes CDR1 SGDLS and CDR2 YYNGEE. The CDR3 runs to 15 residues. V gave up 7 bases and J gave up 2 bases; unmatched junction bases: 5. Here the CDR3 reads CASGLAGGPTDTQYF. CDR3 coding DNA: TGTGCCAGCGGCCTAGCGGGGGGGCCCACAGATACGCAGTATTTT.

The rearrangement joins TRBV7-8 to TRBJ2-2, with 10 bases matching TRBD2. Losses at the gene ends were 5 bases for V and 5 bases for J; bases not matched to a gene: 5. Germline CDR1 SGHVS, CDR2 FQNEAQ. The CDR3 covers 15 residues. As DNA, the CDR3 is TGTGCCAGCAGCCCTAGCGGGAGATTGACCGGGGAGCTGTTTTTT. Protein sequence: CASSPSGRLTGELFF. Together with reference TRBV7-8 and TRBJ2-2, the CDR3 gives the full variable domain: GAGVSQSPRYKVAKRGQDVALRCDPISGHVSLFWYQQALGQGPEFLTYFQNEAQLDKSGLPSDRFFAERPEGSVSTLKIQRTQQEDSAVYLCASSPSGRLTGELFFGEGSRLTVL.